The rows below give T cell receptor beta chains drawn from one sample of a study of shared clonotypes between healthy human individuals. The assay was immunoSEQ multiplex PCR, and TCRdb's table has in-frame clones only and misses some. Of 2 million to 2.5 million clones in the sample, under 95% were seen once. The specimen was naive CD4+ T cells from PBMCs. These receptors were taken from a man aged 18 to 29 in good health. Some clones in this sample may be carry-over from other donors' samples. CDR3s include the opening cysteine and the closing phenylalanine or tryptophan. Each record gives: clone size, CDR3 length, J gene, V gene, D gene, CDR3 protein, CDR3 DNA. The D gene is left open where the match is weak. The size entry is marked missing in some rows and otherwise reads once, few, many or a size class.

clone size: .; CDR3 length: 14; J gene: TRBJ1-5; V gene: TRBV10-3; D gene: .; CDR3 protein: CAISEDRWTQPQHF; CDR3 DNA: TGTGCCATCAGTGAGGACAGGTGGACTCAGCCCCAGCATTTT
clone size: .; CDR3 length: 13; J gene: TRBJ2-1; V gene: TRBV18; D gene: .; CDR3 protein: CASSLGSWDEQFF; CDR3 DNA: TGTGCCAGCTCCCTGGGGTCGTGGGATGAGCAGTTCTTC
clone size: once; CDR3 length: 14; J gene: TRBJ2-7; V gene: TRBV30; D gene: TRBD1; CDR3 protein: CASHSGQRSYEQYF; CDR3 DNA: TGTGCCTCACACTCGGGACAGCGATCCTACGAGCAGTACTTC
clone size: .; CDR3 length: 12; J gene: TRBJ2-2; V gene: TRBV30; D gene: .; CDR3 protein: CAWSIGAGELFF; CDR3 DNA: TGTGCCTGGAGTATAGGGGCCGGGGAGCTGTTTTTT
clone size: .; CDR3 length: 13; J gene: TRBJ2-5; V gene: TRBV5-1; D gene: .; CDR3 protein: CASSSLSGETQYF; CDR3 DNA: TGCGCCAGCAGCTCCTTATCGGGCGAGACCCAGTACTTC
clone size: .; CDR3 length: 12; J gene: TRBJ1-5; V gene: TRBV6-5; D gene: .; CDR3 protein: CASSSQGQPQHF; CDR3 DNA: TGTGCCAGCAGTTCGCAGGGCCAGCCCCAGCATTTT
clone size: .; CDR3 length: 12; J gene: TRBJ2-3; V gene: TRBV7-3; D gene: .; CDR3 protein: CASNEGADTQYF; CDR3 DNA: TGTGCCAGCAACGAGGGCGCAGATACGCAGTATTTT
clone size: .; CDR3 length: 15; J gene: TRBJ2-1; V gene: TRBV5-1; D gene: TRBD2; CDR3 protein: CASSSTSGTYNEQFF; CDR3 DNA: TGCGCCAGCAGCTCTACTAGCGGGACCTACAATGAGCAGTTCTTC
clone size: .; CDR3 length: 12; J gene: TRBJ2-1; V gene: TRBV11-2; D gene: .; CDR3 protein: CASSLNGGEQFF; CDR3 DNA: TGTGCCAGCAGCTTAAATGGGGGTGAGCAGTTCTTC
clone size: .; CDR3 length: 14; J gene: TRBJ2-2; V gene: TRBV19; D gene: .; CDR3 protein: CASSIDPSPGELFF; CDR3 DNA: TGTGCCAGTAGTATAGATCCTAGCCCAGGGGAGCTGTTTTTT
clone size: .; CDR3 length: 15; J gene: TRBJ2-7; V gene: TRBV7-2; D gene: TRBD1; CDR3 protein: CASSLDGTGGYEQYF; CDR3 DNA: TGTGCCAGCAGCTTAGACGGGACAGGGGGCTACGAGCAGTACTTC
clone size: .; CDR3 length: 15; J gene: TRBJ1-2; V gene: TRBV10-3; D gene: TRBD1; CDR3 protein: CAISVDNGQGHGYTF; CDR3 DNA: TGTGCCATCAGTGTAGATAATGGACAGGGCCATGGCTACACCTTC
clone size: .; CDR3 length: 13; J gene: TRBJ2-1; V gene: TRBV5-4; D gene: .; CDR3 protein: CASSGDPANEQFF; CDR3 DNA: TGTGCCAGCAGCGGGGACCCCGCCAATGAGCAGTTCTTC
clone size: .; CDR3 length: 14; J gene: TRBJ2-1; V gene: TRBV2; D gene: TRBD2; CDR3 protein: CASTTSGRAAEQFF; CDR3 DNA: TGTGCCAGCACGACTAGCGGGAGGGCGGCTGAGCAGTTCTTC